This T cell receptor beta chain was captured in a study of tumor-infiltrating lymphocytes in primary liver carcinoma. Findings and limits, study-wide: Tumors significantly exceeded blood in top-250-clone fraction (p = 0.039). Tumor region pairs outstripped tumor-adjacent and tumor-blood pairs in overlap. Only about 7.5-25% of top clones appeared in all five tumor regions.

Bulk tissue was left unsorted, and RNA and DNA were co-extracted from 20-30 mg of it. All patients had surgically resected primary liver carcinoma. Details on this clonotype: Its antigen is still unknown. At one end the junction does not follow the germline gene, possibly because of a read error.

From approximately 490 ng total RNA, TCR beta cDNA was generated with a primer in the constant region. Libraries for TCR beta were built through three nested multiplex PCR rounds, which together made up a slightly modified ARM-PCR procedure. For around 11 cycles apiece, the opening two PCR rounds ran with TRBV1-TRBV30 forward primers and a C-beta reverse primer. TCRdb independently ran MiXCR on the multiplex PCR reads; one entry per CDR3 protein. This repertoire shows approximately 190,000 distinct CDR3 sequences, approximately 80% found once; its top ten account for 15% to 20%. CDR3 length: 17 amino acids. CDR1 is SGHNT, CDR2 YYREEE, per germline (reference sequence).

The genes are TRBV5-4 and TRBJ2-6; 8 bases align to TRBD1. This TCR derives from a man aged 35 to 55 with primary liver carcinoma and hepatitis B virus infection. Sequencing was done on a sample of tumor tissue from primary liver carcinoma. The CDR3 nucleotides are TGTCCCAGCAGTCCAGGTCAGGGGGCATCTGGGGCCAACGTCCTGACTTTC. Protein product: CPSSPGQGASGANVLTF.